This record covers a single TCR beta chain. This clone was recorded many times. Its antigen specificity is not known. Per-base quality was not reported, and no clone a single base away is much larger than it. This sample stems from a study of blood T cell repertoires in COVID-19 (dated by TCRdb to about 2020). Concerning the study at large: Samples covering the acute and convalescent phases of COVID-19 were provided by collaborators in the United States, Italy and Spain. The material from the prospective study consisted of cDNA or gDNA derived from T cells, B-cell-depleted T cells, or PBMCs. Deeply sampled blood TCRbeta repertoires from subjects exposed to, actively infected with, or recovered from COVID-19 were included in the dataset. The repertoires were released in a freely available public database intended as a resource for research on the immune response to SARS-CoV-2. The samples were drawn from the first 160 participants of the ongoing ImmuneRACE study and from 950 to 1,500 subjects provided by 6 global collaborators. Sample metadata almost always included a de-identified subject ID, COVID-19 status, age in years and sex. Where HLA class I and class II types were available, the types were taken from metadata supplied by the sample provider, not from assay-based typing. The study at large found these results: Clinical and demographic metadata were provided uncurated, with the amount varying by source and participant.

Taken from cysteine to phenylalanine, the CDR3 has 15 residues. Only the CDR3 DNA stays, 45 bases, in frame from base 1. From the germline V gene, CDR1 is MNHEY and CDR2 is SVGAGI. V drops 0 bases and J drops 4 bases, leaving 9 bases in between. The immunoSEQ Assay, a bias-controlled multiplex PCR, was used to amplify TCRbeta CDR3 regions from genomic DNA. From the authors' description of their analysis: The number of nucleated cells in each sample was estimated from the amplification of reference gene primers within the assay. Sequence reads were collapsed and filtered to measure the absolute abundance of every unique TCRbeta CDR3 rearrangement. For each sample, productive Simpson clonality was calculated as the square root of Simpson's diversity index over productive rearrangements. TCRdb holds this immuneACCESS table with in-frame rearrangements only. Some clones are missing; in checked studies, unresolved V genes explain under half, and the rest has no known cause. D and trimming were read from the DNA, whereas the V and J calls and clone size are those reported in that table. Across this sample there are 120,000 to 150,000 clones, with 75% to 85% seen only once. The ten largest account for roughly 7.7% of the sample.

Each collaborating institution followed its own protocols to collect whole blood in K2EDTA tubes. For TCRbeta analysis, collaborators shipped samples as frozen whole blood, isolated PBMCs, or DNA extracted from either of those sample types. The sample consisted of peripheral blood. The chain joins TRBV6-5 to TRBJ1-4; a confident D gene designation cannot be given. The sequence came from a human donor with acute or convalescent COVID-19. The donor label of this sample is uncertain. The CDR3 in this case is CASSYSSTGNEKLFF. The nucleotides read TGTGCCAGCAGTTACTCGAGCACGGGTAATGAAAAACTGTTTTTT.